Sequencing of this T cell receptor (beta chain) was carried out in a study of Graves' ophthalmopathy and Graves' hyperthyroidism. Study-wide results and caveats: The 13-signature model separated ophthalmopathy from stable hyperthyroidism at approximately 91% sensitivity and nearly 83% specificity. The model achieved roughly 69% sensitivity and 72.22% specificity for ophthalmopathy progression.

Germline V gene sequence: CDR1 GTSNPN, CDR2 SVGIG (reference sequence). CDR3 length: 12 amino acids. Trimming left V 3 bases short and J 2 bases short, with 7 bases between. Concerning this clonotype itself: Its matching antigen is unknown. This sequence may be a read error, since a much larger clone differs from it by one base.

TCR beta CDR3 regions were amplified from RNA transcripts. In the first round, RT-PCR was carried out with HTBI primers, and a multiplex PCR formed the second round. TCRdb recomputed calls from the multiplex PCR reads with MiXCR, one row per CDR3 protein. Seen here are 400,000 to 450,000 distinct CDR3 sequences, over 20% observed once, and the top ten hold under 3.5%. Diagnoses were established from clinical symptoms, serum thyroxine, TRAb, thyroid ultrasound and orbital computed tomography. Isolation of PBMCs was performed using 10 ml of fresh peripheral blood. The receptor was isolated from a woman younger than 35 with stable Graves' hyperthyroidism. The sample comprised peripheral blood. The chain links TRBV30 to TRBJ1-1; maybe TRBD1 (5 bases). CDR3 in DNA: TGTGCCTGGAGGGGGGATAACACTGAAGCTTTCTTT. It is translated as CAWRGDNTEAFF.